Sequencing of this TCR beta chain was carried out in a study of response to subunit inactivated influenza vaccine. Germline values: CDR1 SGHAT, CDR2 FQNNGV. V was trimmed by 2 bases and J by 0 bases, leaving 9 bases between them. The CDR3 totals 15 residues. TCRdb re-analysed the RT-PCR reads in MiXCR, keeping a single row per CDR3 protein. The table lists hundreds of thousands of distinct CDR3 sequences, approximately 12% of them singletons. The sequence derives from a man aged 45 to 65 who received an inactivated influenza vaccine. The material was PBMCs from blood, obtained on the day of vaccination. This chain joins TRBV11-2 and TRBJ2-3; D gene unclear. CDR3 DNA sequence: TGTGCCAGCAGCTTAAACCCAGCAAGCACAGATACGCAGTATTTT. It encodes CASSLNPASTDTQYF.